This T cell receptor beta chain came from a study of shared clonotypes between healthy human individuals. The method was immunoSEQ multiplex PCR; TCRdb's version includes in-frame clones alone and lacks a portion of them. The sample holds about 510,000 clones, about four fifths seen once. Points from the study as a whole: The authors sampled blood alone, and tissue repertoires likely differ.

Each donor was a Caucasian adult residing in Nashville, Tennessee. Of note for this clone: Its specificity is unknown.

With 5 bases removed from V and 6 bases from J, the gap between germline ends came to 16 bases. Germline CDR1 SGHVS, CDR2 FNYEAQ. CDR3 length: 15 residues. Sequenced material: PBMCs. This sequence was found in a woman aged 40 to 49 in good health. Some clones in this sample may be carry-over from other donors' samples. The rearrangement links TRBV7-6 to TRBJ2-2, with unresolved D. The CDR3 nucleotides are TGTGCCAGCAGCCAGACTCGGATGGAAGCCGGGGAGCTGTTTTTT. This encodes CASSQTRMEAGELFF.